This is a list of T cell receptor beta chains from one sample in a study of T-cell memory formation after mild COVID-19. TCRdb recomputed calls from the 5' RACE reads with MiXCR, one row per CDR3 protein. The table lists approximately 250,000 distinct CDR3 sequences, over 15% of them singletons. Sequencing was carried out using PBMCs or a T cell subset sorted from them (not recorded which). The receptors stem from a man aged 18 to 30 who had mild COVID-19 (a few samples of this study predate the infection). Cell type and time point are not known. Both conserved end residues are part of each CDR3. A D gene is named only where the DNA matches it firmly. A row's size may be missing; if present it is once, few, many or a size class.

cdr3_length: 15
v_call: TRBV6-5
d_call: NA
clone_size: few
j_call: TRBJ1-2
cdr3_nt: TGTGCCAGCAGCCCCGGGGCCTTCCCTAACTATGGCTACACCTTC
cdr3_aa: CASSPGAFPNYGYTF

cdr3_length: 15
v_call: TRBV9
d_call: NA
clone_size: NA
j_call: TRBJ2-3
cdr3_nt: TGTGCCAGCAGCGTAGGTGACTCCATCACAGATACGCAGTATTTT
cdr3_aa: CASSVGDSITDTQYF

cdr3_length: 15
v_call: TRBV27
d_call: NA
clone_size: NA
j_call: TRBJ2-7
cdr3_nt: TGTGCCAGCAGTGGGGGGACCGGCAAGTCCTACGAGCAGTACTTC
cdr3_aa: CASSGGTGKSYEQYF

cdr3_length: 16
v_call: TRBV20-1
d_call: NA
clone_size: few
j_call: TRBJ2-5
cdr3_nt: TGCAGTGCTAGAGACCCCGGGGGGCCGGGCCAAGAGACCCAGTACTTC
cdr3_aa: CSARDPGGPGQETQYF

cdr3_length: 14
v_call: TRBV6-2/TRBV6-3
d_call: TRBD2
clone_size: few
j_call: TRBJ2-1
cdr3_nt: TGTGCCAGCAAGGGCGGCGGGGGGTTCAATGAGCAGTTCTTC
cdr3_aa: CASKGGGGFNEQFF

cdr3_length: 14
v_call: TRBV4-2
d_call: TRBD1
clone_size: NA
j_call: TRBJ1-5
cdr3_nt: TGTGCCAGCAGCCAATCGACAGGGAATCAGCCCCAGCATTTT
cdr3_aa: CASSQSTGNQPQHF

cdr3_length: 12
v_call: TRBV2
d_call: NA
clone_size: few
j_call: TRBJ1-1
cdr3_nt: TGTGCCAGCAGTGAATCCCCGACTGAAGCTTTCTTT
cdr3_aa: CASSESPTEAFF

cdr3_length: 13
v_call: TRBV6-1
d_call: NA
clone_size: NA
j_call: TRBJ1-4
cdr3_nt: TGTGCCAGCAGTGAAGGGGTTCGGGAAAAACTGTTTTTT
cdr3_aa: CASSEGVREKLFF

cdr3_length: 14
v_call: TRBV7-3
d_call: TRBD1
clone_size: NA
j_call: TRBJ1-1
cdr3_nt: TGTGCCAGCAGCTCAGGGGGTACGGGCACTGAAGCTTTCTTT
cdr3_aa: CASSSGGTGTEAFF

cdr3_length: 13
v_call: TRBV12-3/TRBV12-4
d_call: TRBD1
clone_size: NA
j_call: TRBJ2-5
cdr3_nt: TGTGCCAGCACCCGGGACAGCCAAGAGACCCAGTACTTC
cdr3_aa: CASTRDSQETQYF

cdr3_length: 12
v_call: TRBV20-1
d_call: TRBD1
clone_size: few
j_call: TRBJ1-1
cdr3_nt: TGCAGGGACAGACAGGGGGACACTGAAGCTTTCTTT
cdr3_aa: CRDRQGDTEAFF

cdr3_length: 12
v_call: TRBV12-3/TRBV12-4
d_call: NA
clone_size: NA
j_call: TRBJ2-7
cdr3_nt: TGTGCCAGCAGCAGGGGCCCCTACGAGCAGTACTTC
cdr3_aa: CASSRGPYEQYF

cdr3_length: 15
v_call: TRBV27
d_call: TRBD2
clone_size: few
j_call: TRBJ2-7
cdr3_nt: TGTGCCAGCATGAGTAGCGGGGACTACTCCTACGAGCAGTACTTC
cdr3_aa: CASMSSGDYSYEQYF

cdr3_length: 16
v_call: TRBV25-1
d_call: NA
clone_size: NA
j_call: TRBJ1-3
cdr3_nt: TGTGCCAGCAGTCGGGGAGGGACTATAGCTGGAAACACCATATATTTT
cdr3_aa: CASSRGGTIAGNTIYF

cdr3_length: 14
v_call: TRBV27
d_call: NA
clone_size: NA
j_call: TRBJ2-5
cdr3_nt: TGTGCCAGCAGTTTTGGACAGACGGCGTGGACCCAGTACTTC
cdr3_aa: CASSFGQTAWTQYF

cdr3_length: 14
v_call: TRBV7-9
d_call: NA
clone_size: NA
j_call: TRBJ2-5
cdr3_nt: TGTGCCAGCAGCGCGCGGATGCTAGAGGGGACCCAGTACTTC
cdr3_aa: CASSARMLEGTQYF

cdr3_length: 15
v_call: TRBV7-2
d_call: TRBD2
clone_size: few
j_call: TRBJ2-1
cdr3_nt: TGTGCCAGCAGCTTAGCTAGCGGGATCTACAATGAGCAGTTCTTC
cdr3_aa: CASSLASGIYNEQFF

cdr3_length: 13
v_call: TRBV4-1
d_call: NA
clone_size: NA
j_call: TRBJ2-2
cdr3_nt: TGCGCCAGCAGCCAGGCCTACACCGTGGAGCTGTTTTTT
cdr3_aa: CASSQAYTVELFF

cdr3_length: 17
v_call: TRBV7-9
d_call: NA
clone_size: few
j_call: TRBJ2-7
cdr3_nt: TGTGCCAGCAGCTTAGGCCCCCTCGTGAGAAGCTCCTACGAGCAGTACTTC
cdr3_aa: CASSLGPLVRSSYEQYF

cdr3_length: 15
v_call: TRBV24-1
d_call: TRBD1
clone_size: NA
j_call: TRBJ2-3
cdr3_nt: TGTGCCACCAGTGAACCGGGACAGGGGGCAGATACGCAGTATTTT
cdr3_aa: CATSEPGQGADTQYF

cdr3_length: 15
v_call: TRBV24-1
d_call: NA
clone_size: NA
j_call: TRBJ1-1
cdr3_nt: TGTGCCACCAGTGACCCAGGGACGGGGAACACTGAAGCTTTCTTT
cdr3_aa: CATSDPGTGNTEAFF

cdr3_length: 13
v_call: TRBV5-1
d_call: NA
clone_size: NA
j_call: TRBJ2-3
cdr3_nt: TGCGCCAGCATTTCGGGGCTAGGAGATACGCAGTATTTT
cdr3_aa: CASISGLGDTQYF

cdr3_length: 17
v_call: TRBV4-3
d_call: TRBD1
clone_size: NA
j_call: TRBJ1-4
cdr3_nt: TGCGCCAGCAGTCCGGGACAGGGGGCCAGGTTCGGGGAAAAACTGTTTTTT
cdr3_aa: CASSPGQGARFGEKLFF

cdr3_length: 15
v_call: TRBV4-2
d_call: NA
clone_size: few
j_call: TRBJ2-7
cdr3_nt: TGTGCCAGCAGCCAAGAACGGACACTCTCCTACGAGCAGTACTTC
cdr3_aa: CASSQERTLSYEQYF

cdr3_length: 18
v_call: TRBV18
d_call: TRBD2
clone_size: NA
j_call: TRBJ2-1
cdr3_nt: TGTGCCAGCTTAACCGGACTAGCGGACATTAGCTCCTACAATGAGCAGTTCTTC
cdr3_aa: CASLTGLADISSYNEQFF

cdr3_length: 16
v_call: TRBV13
d_call: NA
clone_size: NA
j_call: TRBJ2-3
cdr3_nt: TGTGCCAGCAGCTCGGCCCCAGCGGTCCCCCCAGATACGCAGTATTTT
cdr3_aa: CASSSAPAVPPDTQYF

cdr3_length: 15
v_call: TRBV4-2
d_call: TRBD1
clone_size: few
j_call: TRBJ1-5
cdr3_nt: TGTGCCAGCAGCCGGGCGGGACAGGGGGACCAGCCCCAGCATTTT
cdr3_aa: CASSRAGQGDQPQHF

cdr3_length: 13
v_call: TRBV19
d_call: NA
clone_size: NA
j_call: TRBJ2-2
cdr3_nt: TGTGCCAGCAATAACGTCAACACCGGGGAGCTGTTTTTT
cdr3_aa: CASNNVNTGELFF

cdr3_length: 14
v_call: TRBV6-2/TRBV6-3
d_call: TRBD1
clone_size: few
j_call: TRBJ1-2
cdr3_nt: TGTGCCAGCAGCCGTACCGACAGGGAACATGGCTACACCTTC
cdr3_aa: CASSRTDREHGYTF

cdr3_length: 16
v_call: TRBV7-2
d_call: TRBD2
clone_size: many
j_call: TRBJ2-3
cdr3_nt: TGTGCCAGCAGCTTACAAGGGACTAGGGCCACAGATACGCAGTATTTT
cdr3_aa: CASSLQGTRATDTQYF

cdr3_length: 16
v_call: TRBV4-3
d_call: TRBD2
clone_size: NA
j_call: TRBJ2-2
cdr3_nt: TGCGCCAGCAGCCAAGAAAGCGGGGGGCGTACCGGGGAGCTGTTTTTT
cdr3_aa: CASSQESGGRTGELFF

cdr3_length: 14
v_call: TRBV5-1
d_call: NA
clone_size: many
j_call: TRBJ1-3
cdr3_nt: TGCGCCAGCAGCAGGGACTTCGTCGGAAACACCATATATTTT
cdr3_aa: CASSRDFVGNTIYF

cdr3_length: 12
v_call: TRBV5-6
d_call: NA
clone_size: NA
j_call: TRBJ1-2
cdr3_nt: TGTGCCAGCGAAAGACGGGACTATGGCTACACCTTC
cdr3_aa: CASERRDYGYTF

cdr3_length: 16
v_call: TRBV7-3
d_call: TRBD2
clone_size: NA
j_call: TRBJ2-1
cdr3_nt: TGTGCCAGCAGCCTGACCGGGGGGGGGTCCTACAATGAGCAGTTCTTC
cdr3_aa: CASSLTGGGSYNEQFF

cdr3_length: 14
v_call: TRBV27
d_call: TRBD1
clone_size: few
j_call: TRBJ2-7
cdr3_nt: TGTGCCAGCAGCTACGGGGACAGGGGATACGAGCAGTACTTC
cdr3_aa: CASSYGDRGYEQYF

cdr3_length: 13
v_call: TRBV5-1
d_call: TRBD1
clone_size: NA
j_call: TRBJ1-1
cdr3_nt: TGCGCCAGCAGCCGGGACAGTACGGCTGAAGCTTTCTTT
cdr3_aa: CASSRDSTAEAFF

cdr3_length: 13
v_call: TRBV7-3
d_call: NA
clone_size: NA
j_call: TRBJ2-7
cdr3_nt: TGTGCCAGCAGTTGGTCCGCAGCTACCGAGCAGTACTTC
cdr3_aa: CASSWSAATEQYF

cdr3_length: 11
v_call: TRBV6-2/TRBV6-3
d_call: NA
clone_size: few
j_call: TRBJ2-1
cdr3_nt: TGTGCCAGCAGGGGATATACTGAGCAGTTCTTC
cdr3_aa: CASRGYTEQFF

cdr3_length: 14
v_call: TRBV6-6
d_call: NA
clone_size: few
j_call: TRBJ1-2
cdr3_nt: TGTGCCAGCAGCCTCACAGGGCTTCCCAGTGGCTACACCTTC
cdr3_aa: CASSLTGLPSGYTF

cdr3_length: 13
v_call: TRBV7-9
d_call: TRBD1
clone_size: NA
j_call: TRBJ1-5
cdr3_nt: TGTGCCAGCAGCTCCCAGGGGGGTCAGCCCCAGCATTTT
cdr3_aa: CASSSQGGQPQHF

cdr3_length: 15
v_call: TRBV12-3/TRBV12-4
d_call: TRBD1
clone_size: few
j_call: TRBJ1-6
cdr3_nt: TGTGCCAGCAGTGGGGTAGGGACAGGGTGGTCACCCCTCCACTTT
cdr3_aa: CASSGVGTGWSPLHF

cdr3_length: 15
v_call: TRBV14
d_call: NA
clone_size: few
j_call: TRBJ1-2
cdr3_nt: TGTGCCAGCAGCCAGACCCGGGCCCTAAGATCCGGCTACACCTTC
cdr3_aa: CASSQTRALRSGYTF

cdr3_length: 15
v_call: TRBV6-1
d_call: TRBD1
clone_size: few
j_call: TRBJ1-6
cdr3_nt: TGTGCCAGCAGTTTCCCGGGACAGGGTCATTCACCCCTCCACTTT
cdr3_aa: CASSFPGQGHSPLHF

cdr3_length: 12
v_call: TRBV6-2/TRBV6-3
d_call: NA
clone_size: NA
j_call: TRBJ2-2
cdr3_nt: TGTGCCAGCAGTTACGATGCCGGGGAGCTGTTTTTT
cdr3_aa: CASSYDAGELFF

cdr3_length: 16
v_call: TRBV19
d_call: TRBD2
clone_size: NA
j_call: TRBJ2-5
cdr3_nt: TGTGCCAGTAGTCAGAAGCGGGGGCAGGTAGTGGAGACCCAGTACTTC
cdr3_aa: CASSQKRGQVVETQYF

cdr3_length: 16
v_call: TRBV25-1
d_call: NA
clone_size: once
j_call: TRBJ1-6
cdr3_nt: TGTGCCAGCAGTGAGGCGGCCGGGTATTATAATTCACCCCTCCACTTT
cdr3_aa: CASSEAAGYYNSPLHF

cdr3_length: 13
v_call: TRBV12-3/TRBV12-4
d_call: NA
clone_size: few
j_call: TRBJ2-1
cdr3_nt: TGTGCCACGGGGCCCTTCGGGTACAATGAGCAGTTCTTC
cdr3_aa: CATGPFGYNEQFF

cdr3_length: 13
v_call: TRBV7-2
d_call: NA
clone_size: many
j_call: TRBJ2-1
cdr3_nt: TGTGCCAGCAGCCCACCAGGGGCATATGAGCAGTTCTTC
cdr3_aa: CASSPPGAYEQFF